These 5 T cell receptor beta chains came from one sample sequenced in a study of T cell changes during pregnancy in multiple sclerosis. The repertoire was sequenced with immunoSEQ multiplex PCR; TCRdb's copy has only in-frame clones and lacks some. The data contain under 95,000 clones, 92% of them singletons. Sample: peripheral blood, taken after pregnancy. These receptors were obtained from a female donor with multiple sclerosis, enrolled in a pregnancy study.

The chain has TRBV29-1 and TRBJ2-3, with TRBD2 matching 9 bases. V gave up 7 bases and J gave up 2 bases; unmatched junction bases: 10. The germline V gene has CDR1 SQVTM and CDR2 ANQGSEA. The CDR3 consists of 15 residues. The chain's CDR3 is CSAVHSGGYTDTQYF. Here the CDR3 DNA reads TGCAGCGCAGTCCATAGCGGGGGATACACAGATACGCAGTATTTT.

This chain connects TRBV11-2 to TRBJ1-2, with D maybe TRBD1 (6 bases). The CDR3 runs to 14 residues. Germline V CDR1 and CDR2: SGHAT, FQNNGV. V lost 0 bases and J 2 bases, leaving 7 bases between the germline ends. This chain's CDR3 is CASSLDQGNYGYTF. CDR3 bases: TGTGCCAGCAGCTTAGATCAGGGGAACTATGGCTACACCTTC.

The chain employs TRBV7-2 and TRBJ2-3, with 15 bases lining up with TRBD2. The CDR3 is made up of 16 amino acids. Germline loops: CDR1 SGHTA, CDR2 FQGNSA. Trimming took 5 bases from V and 5 from J; bases not matched to a gene: 5. The CDR3 is CASSPGLAGGQDTQYF. The DNA of the CDR3 is TGTGCCAGCAGCCCAGGACTAGCGGGGGGGCAAGATACGCAGTATTTT.

This clone was detected only once. The J gene is TRBJ1-2, the V gene TRBV6-5; TRBD1 matches 8 bases. J lost 8 bases, V lost 7 bases, and 12 bases had no gene match. CDR1 is MNHEY and CDR2 is SVGAGI in the germline V gene. CDR3 length: 14 amino acids. This CDR3 reads CASTQGQGRGGYTF. In nucleotides, the CDR3 is TGTGCCAGCACTCAAGGACAGGGTAGGGGAGGCTACACCTTC.

This rearrangement joins TRBV5-1 to TRBJ1-3; TRBD1 aligns across 10 bases. The CDR3 is 15 residues long. From germline, CDR1 is SGHRS and CDR2 YFSETQ. V shed 6 bases, J shed 0 bases, and the junction held 3 bases outside the gene matches. CDR3 region: CASTTGGTSGNTIYF. DNA for the CDR3: TGCGCCAGCACGACAGGGGGCACCTCTGGAAACACCATATATTTT.